The next 18 T cell receptor beta chains were all read from a single sample in a study of CD8 T cells in Susac syndrome. Random hexamers primed reverse transcription of about 0.45 to 1 ug RNA. TCRdb passed the immunoSEQ multiplex PCR reads through MiXCR, listing each CDR3 protein once. The table records 150,000 to 160,000 distinct CDR3 sequences, about 94% of them present only once. The sample was CD8+ T cells from PBMCs. These receptors were obtained from a human donor with multiple sclerosis.

The chain recombines TRBV29-1 with TRBJ1-2; perhaps TRBD1 as D (6 bases). The CDR3 consists of 13 residues. Between the trimmed V and J ends, which lost 3 bases and 4 bases, there was a span of 12 bases. Germline CDR1 reads SQVTM; CDR2 reads ANQGSEA. The CDR3 is CSVDSRGGYGYTF. In DNA form, the CDR3 reads TGCAGCGTTGACTCGAGGGGGGGCTATGGCTACACCTTC.

The chain employs TRBV20-1 and TRBJ2-1; perhaps TRBD2 as D (5 bases). The V gene lost 0 bases and the J gene lost 2 bases, with 17 bases spanning the gap. CDR3 length equals 17 residues. Germline V gives CDR1 DFQATT, CDR2 SNEGSKA (reference sequence). This CDR3 reads CSARDRFAGPAYNEQFF. The CDR3 DNA reads as TGCAGTGCTAGAGATCGCTTCGCGGGTCCCGCCTACAATGAGCAGTTCTTC.

This chain joins TRBV23-1 and TRBJ1-2; 10 bases line up with TRBD1. TRBV23-1 is flagged as an ORF with uncertain function. V shed 8 bases, J shed 4 bases, and the junction held 16 bases outside the gene matches. This CDR3 has 17 amino acids. The CDR3 nucleotides are TGCGCCAGCGTAAACCTCCCGGGACAGGGGTATATCTATGGCTACACCTTC. Residues: CASVNLPGQGYIYGYTF.

J is TRBJ2-7 and V is TRBV10-3; 7 bases line up with TRBD1. The CDR3 is 12 residues long. J was trimmed by 3 bases and V by 5 bases; bases with no gene match: 1. Germline V lookup: CDR1 ENHRY, CDR2 SYGVKD. The CDR3 sequence is CAISWDSYEQYF. The CDR3 DNA is TGTGCCATCAGTTGGGACAGCTACGAGCAGTACTTC.

The V call is TRBV20-1, the J call TRBJ2-7; 9 bases agree with TRBD1. Germline CDR1 reads DFQATT; CDR2 reads SNEGSKA (reference sequence). V gave up 3 bases and J gave up 3 bases; unmatched junction bases: 3. The CDR3 length is 13 residues. DNA of the CDR3: TGCAGTGCTAGGGGACAGGGACTCTACGAGCAGTACTTC. It yields the protein CSARGQGLYEQYF.

The CDR3 DNA reads as TGCAGCGTTGAAGCCCCGGAAGGGAGGACCATTGAAGCTTTCTTT. It translates to CSVEAPEGRTIEAFF. The chain carries TRBV29-1 and TRBJ1-1; D is undetermined. The CDR3 length is 15 residues. V was pared by 1 base and J by 7 bases, with 19 bases between. Germline lookup yields CDR1 SQVTM and CDR2 ANQGSEA.

The chain is built from TRBV29-1 and TRBJ2-7, with a weak D call TRBD1 (6 bases). V lost 5 bases and J 6 bases, leaving 32 bases between the germline ends. The CDR3 contains 18 residues. Germline V gene data show CDR1 as SQVTM and CDR2 as ANQGSEA. The CDR3 region is CSVIPQPDNRAGAGEQYF. Here the CDR3 DNA reads TGCAGCGTTATTCCTCAACCCGACAACAGGGCCGGGGCTGGCGAGCAGTACTTC.

This rearrangement joins TRBV12-5 to TRBJ2-2; D may be TRBD1 (6 bases). Trimming removed 5 bases at V and 0 bases at J, with 13 bases between. The CDR3 spans 16 residues. Looked up from germline, CDR1 is LGHNT and CDR2 is FRNRAP. The DNA for the CDR3 is TGTGCTAGTGGTCCTCAGGGGTTTCCGAACACCGGGGAGCTGTTTTTT. Translating it yields CASGPQGFPNTGELFF.

The V call is TRBV12-5, the J call TRBJ2-1; the D is unclear. This CDR3 contains 14 residues. Germline lookup yields CDR1 LGHNT and CDR2 FRNRAP. Trimming stripped 5 bases from V and 5 bases from J, with 13 bases between. CDR3 loop: CASGPPVRDNEQFF. CDR3 DNA sequence: TGTGCTAGTGGTCCCCCCGTACGGGACAATGAGCAGTTCTTC.

The chain combines TRBV29-1 with TRBJ2-7; TRBD1 aligns across 9 bases. The CDR3 is 13 amino acids. The junction had 7 bases not matched to a gene; V was cut back by 4 bases and J by 6 bases. Germline V CDR1 and CDR2: SQVTM, ANQGSEA. The CDR3 DNA reads TGCAGCGTTGGGACAGGGGAACATGGCGAGCAGTACTTC. Its translation is CSVGTGEHGEQYF.

The CDR3 is CSVPPTSGGNEQFF. In DNA, the CDR3 is TGCAGCGTTCCCCCAACTAGCGGGGGGAATGAGCAGTTCTTC. The genes are TRBV29-1 and TRBJ2-1; 12 nucleotides line up with TRBD2. Per germline, CDR1 SQVTM and CDR2 ANQGSEA. The CDR3 totals 14 residues. The V and J ends lost 5 bases and 7 bases, in that order; junction bases with no gene match: 6.

The rearrangement joins TRBV9 to TRBJ2-1, with D tentatively TRBD1 (5 bases). From germline, CDR1 is SGDLS and CDR2 YYNGEE. Trimming took off 0 bases at V and 6 bases at J, with 13 bases between the two ends. The CDR3 covers 15 residues. Here the CDR3 reads CASSVGDRVGNEQFF. In nucleotides, the CDR3 is TGTGCCAGCAGCGTAGGAGACAGAGTGGGCAATGAGCAGTTCTTC.

V and J are TRBV2 and TRBJ2-2; D unresolved. The V end lost 7 bases, the J end lost 4 bases, and 7 bases lay between the germline ends. CDR1 SNHLY and CDR2 FYNNEI come from the germline V gene. This CDR3 is built from 12 residues. The CDR3 region is CASIGITGELFF. DNA of the CDR3: TGTGCCAGCATCGGAATCACCGGGGAGCTGTTTTTT.

The chain combines TRBV27 with TRBJ2-7, with D perhaps being TRBD1 or TRBD2 (7 bases each). The CDR3 has 17 amino acids. V was cut by 5 bases and J by 5 bases, with 25 bases left in between. Germline values: CDR1 MNHEY, CDR2 SMNVEV (reference sequence). Here the CDR3 reads CASSPSKVGGGLDEQYF. The CDR3 DNA reads as TGTGCCAGCAGTCCCAGCAAGGTGGGAGGGGGCCTGGACGAGCAGTACTTC.

This chain uses TRBV5-6 with TRBJ2-5, with D unclear. The CDR3 is 11 amino acids. Germline CDR1 reads SGHDT; CDR2 reads YYEEEE. Trimming removed 5 bases at V and 4 bases at J, with 6 bases between. The DNA for the CDR3 is TGTGCCAGCAGGGATTTAGAGACCCAGTACTTC. This sequence encodes CASRDLETQYF.

The V gene is TRBV4-1, the J gene TRBJ1-2, with D possibly being TRBD1 (6 bases). This CDR3 contains 13 residues. With 1 base removed from V and 8 bases from J, the gap between germline ends came to 11 bases. Per germline, CDR1 MGHRA and CDR2 YSYEKL. CDR3 coding DNA: TGCGCCAGCAGCCAAGTGGGGGCAATCGGCTACACCTTC. This gives the protein CASSQVGAIGYTF.

J is TRBJ1-2 and V is TRBV29-1; D not resolved. Looked up from germline, CDR1 is SQVTM and CDR2 is ANQGSEA. The germline V and J ends were trimmed by 8 bases and 8 bases, with 9 bases remaining between them. The CDR3 has 9 residues. For the CDR3, the DNA is TGCAGCTCAACCGCCGGCTACACCTTC. Amino acid sequence: CSSTAGYTF.

The J gene is TRBJ2-3, the V gene TRBV4-2; D possibly corresponds to TRBD2 (5 bases). Germline CDR1 LGHNA, CDR2 YNFKEQ. The CDR3 consists of 16 residues. Trimming took 0 bases from V and 2 from J, leaving 12 bases between them. In DNA form, the CDR3 reads TGTGCCAGCAGCCAAGAAGCCCAGCGGATCACAGATACGCAGTATTTT. This translates into CASSQEAQRITDTQYF.